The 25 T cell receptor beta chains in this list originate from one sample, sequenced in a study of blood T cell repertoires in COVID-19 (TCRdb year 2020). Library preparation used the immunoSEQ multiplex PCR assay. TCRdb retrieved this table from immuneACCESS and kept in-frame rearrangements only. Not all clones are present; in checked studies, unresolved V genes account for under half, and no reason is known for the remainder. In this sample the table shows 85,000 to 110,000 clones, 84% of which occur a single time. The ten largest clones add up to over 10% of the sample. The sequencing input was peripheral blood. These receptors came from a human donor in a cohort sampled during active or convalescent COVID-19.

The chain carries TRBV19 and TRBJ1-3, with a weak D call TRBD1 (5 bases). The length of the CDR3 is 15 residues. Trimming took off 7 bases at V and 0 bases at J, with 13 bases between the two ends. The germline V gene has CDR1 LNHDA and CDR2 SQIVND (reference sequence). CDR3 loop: CASTYGHSSGNTIYF. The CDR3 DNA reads TGTGCCAGTACTTACGGACATTCCTCTGGAAACACCATATATTTT.

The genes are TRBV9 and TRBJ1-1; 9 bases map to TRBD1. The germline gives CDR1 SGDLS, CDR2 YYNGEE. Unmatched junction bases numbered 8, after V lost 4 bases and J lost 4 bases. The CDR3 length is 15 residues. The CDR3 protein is CASSRGGQGFTEAFF. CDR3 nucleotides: TGTGCCAGCAGCCGCGGGGGACAGGGTTTCACTGAAGCTTTCTTT.

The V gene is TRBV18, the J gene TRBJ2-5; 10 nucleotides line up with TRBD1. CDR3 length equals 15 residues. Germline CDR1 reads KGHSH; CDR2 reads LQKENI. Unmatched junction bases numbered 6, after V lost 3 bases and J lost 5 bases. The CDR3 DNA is TGTGCCAGCTCACCTCAGACAGGGGGCGAGGAGACCCAGTACTTC. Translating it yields CASSPQTGGEETQYF.

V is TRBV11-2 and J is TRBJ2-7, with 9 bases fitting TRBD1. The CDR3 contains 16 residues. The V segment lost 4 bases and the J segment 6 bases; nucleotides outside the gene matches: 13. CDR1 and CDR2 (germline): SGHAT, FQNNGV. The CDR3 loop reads CASSSTSGTGRTEQYF. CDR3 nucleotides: TGTGCCAGCAGCTCGACATCCGGGACAGGGAGAACCGAGCAGTACTTC.

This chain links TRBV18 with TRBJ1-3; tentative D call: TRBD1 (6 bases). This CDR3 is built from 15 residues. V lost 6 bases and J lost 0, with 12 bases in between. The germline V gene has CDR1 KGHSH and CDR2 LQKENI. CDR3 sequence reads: CASSPTGLSGNTIYF. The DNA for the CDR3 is TGTGCCAGCTCTCCGACAGGCCTCTCTGGAAACACCATATATTTT.

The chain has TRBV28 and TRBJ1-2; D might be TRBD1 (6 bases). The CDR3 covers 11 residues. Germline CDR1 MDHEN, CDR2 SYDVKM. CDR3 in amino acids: CAARGASGYTF. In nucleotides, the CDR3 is TGTGCAGCACGGGGGGCTAGTGGCTACACCTTC.

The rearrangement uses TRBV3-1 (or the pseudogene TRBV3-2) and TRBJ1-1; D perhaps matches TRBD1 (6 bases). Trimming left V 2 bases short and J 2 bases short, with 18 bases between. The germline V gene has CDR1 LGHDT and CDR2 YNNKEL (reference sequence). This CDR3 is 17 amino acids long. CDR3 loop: CASSQSGVVRINTEAFF. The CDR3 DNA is TGTGCCAGCAGCCAATCAGGGGTCGTTAGGATCAACACTGAAGCTTTCTTT.

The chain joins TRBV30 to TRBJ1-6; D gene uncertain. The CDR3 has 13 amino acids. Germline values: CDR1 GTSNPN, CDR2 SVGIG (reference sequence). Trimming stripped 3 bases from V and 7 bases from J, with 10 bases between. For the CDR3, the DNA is TGTGCCTGGAGGCGGGGAGGGAATTCACCCCTCCACTTT. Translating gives CAWRRGGNSPLHF.

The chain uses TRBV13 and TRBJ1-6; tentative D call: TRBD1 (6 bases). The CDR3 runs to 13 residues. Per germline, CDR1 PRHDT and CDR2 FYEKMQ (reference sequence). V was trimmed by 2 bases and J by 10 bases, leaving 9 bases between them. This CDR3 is CASSLQGSSPLHF. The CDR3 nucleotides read TGTGCCAGCAGCTTACAGGGGAGCTCACCCCTCCACTTT.

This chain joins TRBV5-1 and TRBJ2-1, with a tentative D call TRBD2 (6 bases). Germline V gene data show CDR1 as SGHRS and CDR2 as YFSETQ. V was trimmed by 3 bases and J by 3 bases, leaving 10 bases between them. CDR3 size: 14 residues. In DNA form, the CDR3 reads TGCGCCAGCAGCTCTCCGGGGGACTACAATGAGCAGTTCTTC. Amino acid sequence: CASSSPGDYNEQFF. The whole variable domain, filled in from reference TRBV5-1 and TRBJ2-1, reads KAGVTQTPRYLIKTRGQQVTLSCSPISGHRSVSWYQQTPGQGLQFLFEYFSETQRNKGNFPGRFSGRQFSNSRSEMNVSTLELGDSALYLCASSSPGDYNEQFFGPGTRLTVL.

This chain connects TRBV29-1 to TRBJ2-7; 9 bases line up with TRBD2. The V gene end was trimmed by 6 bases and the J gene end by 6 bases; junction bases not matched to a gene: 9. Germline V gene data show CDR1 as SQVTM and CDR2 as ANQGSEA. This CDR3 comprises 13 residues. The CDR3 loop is CSVTAGGAGEQYF. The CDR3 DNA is TGCAGCGTCACGGCGGGGGGGGCAGGCGAGCAGTACTTC.

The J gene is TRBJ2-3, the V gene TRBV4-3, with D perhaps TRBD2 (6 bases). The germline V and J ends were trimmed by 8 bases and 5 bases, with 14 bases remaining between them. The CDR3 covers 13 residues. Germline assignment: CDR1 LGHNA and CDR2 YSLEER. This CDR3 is CASAGRNLDTQYF. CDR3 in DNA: TGCGCCAGCGCGGGGAGGAATTTAGATACGCAGTATTTT.

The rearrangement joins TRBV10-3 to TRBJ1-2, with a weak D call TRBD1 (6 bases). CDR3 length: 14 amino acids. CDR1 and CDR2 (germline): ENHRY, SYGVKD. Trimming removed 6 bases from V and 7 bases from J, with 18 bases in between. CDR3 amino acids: CAISGGQGNRGYTF. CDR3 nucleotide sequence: TGTGCCATCAGCGGGGGGCAGGGGAATCGTGGCTACACCTTC.

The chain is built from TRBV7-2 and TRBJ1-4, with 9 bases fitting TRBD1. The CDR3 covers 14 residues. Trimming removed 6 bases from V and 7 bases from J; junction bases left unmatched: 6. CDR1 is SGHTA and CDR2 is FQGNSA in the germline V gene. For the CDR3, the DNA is TGTGCCAGCAGACCACAGGGGGCGGGTGAAAAACTGTTTTTT. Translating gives CASRPQGAGEKLFF. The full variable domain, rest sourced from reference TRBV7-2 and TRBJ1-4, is GAGVSQSPSNKVTEKGKDVELRCDPISGHTALYWYRQSLGQGLEFLIYFQGNSAPDKSGLPSDRFSAERTGGSVSTLTIQRTQQEDSAVYLCASRPQGAGEKLFFGSGTQLSVL.

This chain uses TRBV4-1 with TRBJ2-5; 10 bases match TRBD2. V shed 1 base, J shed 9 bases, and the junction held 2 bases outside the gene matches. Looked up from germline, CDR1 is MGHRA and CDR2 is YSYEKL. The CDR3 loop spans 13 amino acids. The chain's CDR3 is CASSQASGGAQYF. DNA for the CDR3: TGCGCCAGCAGCCAAGCTAGCGGGGGAGCCCAGTACTTC.

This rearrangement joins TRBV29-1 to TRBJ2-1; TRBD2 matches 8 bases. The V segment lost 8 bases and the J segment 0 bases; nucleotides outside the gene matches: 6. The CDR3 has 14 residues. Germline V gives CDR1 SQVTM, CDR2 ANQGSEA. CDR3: CSLRRGDSYNEQFF. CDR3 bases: TGCAGCTTAAGGCGGGGGGACTCCTACAATGAGCAGTTCTTC.

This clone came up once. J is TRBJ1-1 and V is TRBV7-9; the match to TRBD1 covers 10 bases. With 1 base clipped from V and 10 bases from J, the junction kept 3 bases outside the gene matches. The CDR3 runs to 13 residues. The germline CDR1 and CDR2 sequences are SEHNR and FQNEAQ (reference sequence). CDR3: CASSLEGQGPAFF. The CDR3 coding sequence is TGTGCCAGCAGCTTAGAGGGACAGGGGCCAGCTTTCTTT. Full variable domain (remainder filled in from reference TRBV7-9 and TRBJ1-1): DTGVSQNPRHKITKRGQNVTFRCDPISEHNRLYWYRQTLGQGPEFLTYFQNEAQLEKSRLLSDRFSAERPKGSFSTLEIQRTEQGDSAMYLCASSLEGQGPAFFGQGTRLTVV.

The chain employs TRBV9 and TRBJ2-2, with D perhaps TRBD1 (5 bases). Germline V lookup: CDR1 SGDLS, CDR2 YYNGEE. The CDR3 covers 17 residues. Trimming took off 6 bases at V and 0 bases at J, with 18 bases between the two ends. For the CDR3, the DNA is TGTGCCAGCACGGCCCAGGGAATCGTTTCGAACACCGGGGAGCTGTTTTTT. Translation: CASTAQGIVSNTGELFF.

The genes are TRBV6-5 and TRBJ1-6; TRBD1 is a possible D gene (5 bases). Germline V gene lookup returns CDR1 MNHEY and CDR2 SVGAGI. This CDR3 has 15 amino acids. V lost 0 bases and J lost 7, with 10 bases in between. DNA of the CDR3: TGTGCCAGCAGTTACTCGTGGCAGGGAAATTCACCCCTCCACTTT. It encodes CASSYSWQGNSPLHF.

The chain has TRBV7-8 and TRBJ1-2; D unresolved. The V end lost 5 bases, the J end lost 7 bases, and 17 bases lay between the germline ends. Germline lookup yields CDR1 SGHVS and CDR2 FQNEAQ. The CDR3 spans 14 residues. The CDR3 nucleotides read TGTGCCAGCAGCGTCTTGAACCAGGAAGGTGGCTACACCTTC. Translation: CASSVLNQEGGYTF.

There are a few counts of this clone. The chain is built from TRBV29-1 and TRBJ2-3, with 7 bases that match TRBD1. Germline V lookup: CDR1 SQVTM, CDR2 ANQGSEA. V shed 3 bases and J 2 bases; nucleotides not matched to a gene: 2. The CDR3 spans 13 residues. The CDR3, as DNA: TGCAGCGTTGATACAGGGGTCACAGATACGCAGTATTTT. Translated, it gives CSVDTGVTDTQYF.

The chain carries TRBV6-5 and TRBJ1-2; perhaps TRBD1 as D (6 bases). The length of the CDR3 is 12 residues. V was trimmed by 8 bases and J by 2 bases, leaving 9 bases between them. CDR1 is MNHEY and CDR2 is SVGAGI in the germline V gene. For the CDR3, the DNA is TGTGCCAGCGCAGGGGCAAACTATGGCTACACCTTC. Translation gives CASAGANYGYTF.

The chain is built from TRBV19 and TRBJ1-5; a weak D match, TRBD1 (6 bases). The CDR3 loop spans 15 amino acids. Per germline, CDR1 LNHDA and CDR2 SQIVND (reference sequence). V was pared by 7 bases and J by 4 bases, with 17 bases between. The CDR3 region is CASTPQGETNQPQHF. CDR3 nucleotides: TGTGCCAGTACCCCACAGGGAGAGACTAATCAGCCCCAGCATTTT.

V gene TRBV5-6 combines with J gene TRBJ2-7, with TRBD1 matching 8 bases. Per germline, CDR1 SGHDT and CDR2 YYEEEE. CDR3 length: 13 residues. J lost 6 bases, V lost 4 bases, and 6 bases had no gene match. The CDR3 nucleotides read TGTGCCAGCAGCAGGGACAGGCTGAGCGAGCAGTACTTC. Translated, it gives CASSRDRLSEQYF.

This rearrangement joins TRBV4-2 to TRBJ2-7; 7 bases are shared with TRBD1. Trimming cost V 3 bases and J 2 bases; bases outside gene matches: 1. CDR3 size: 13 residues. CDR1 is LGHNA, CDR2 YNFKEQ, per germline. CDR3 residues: CASSHGTAYEQYF. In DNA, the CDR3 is TGTGCCAGCAGCCACGGGACAGCCTACGAGCAGTACTTC.